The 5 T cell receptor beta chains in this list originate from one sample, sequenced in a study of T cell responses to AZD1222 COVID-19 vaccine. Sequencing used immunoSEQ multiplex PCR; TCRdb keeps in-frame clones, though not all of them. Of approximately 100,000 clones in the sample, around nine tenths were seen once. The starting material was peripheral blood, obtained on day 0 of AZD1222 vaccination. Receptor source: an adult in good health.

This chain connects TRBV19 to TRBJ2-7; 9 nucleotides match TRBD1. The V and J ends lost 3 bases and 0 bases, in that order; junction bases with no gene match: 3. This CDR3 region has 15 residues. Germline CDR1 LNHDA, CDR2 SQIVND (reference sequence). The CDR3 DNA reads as TGTGCCAGTAGTATGGGACAGGGTTCCTCCTACGAGCAGTACTTC. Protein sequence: CASSMGQGSSYEQYF.

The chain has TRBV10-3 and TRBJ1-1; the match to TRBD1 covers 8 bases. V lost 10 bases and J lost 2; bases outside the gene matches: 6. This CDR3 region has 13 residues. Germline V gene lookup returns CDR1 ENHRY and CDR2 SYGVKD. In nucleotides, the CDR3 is TGTGCCACCGGGACAGGACTAAACACTGAAGCTTTCTTT. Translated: CATGTGLNTEAFF.

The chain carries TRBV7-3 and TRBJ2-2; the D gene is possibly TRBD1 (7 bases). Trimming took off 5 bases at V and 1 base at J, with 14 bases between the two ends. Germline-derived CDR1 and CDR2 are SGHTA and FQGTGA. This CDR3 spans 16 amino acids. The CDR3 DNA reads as TGTGCCAGCAGCATTCAGGGGGGTAGGAACACCGGGGAGCTGTTTTTT. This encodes CASSIQGGRNTGELFF.

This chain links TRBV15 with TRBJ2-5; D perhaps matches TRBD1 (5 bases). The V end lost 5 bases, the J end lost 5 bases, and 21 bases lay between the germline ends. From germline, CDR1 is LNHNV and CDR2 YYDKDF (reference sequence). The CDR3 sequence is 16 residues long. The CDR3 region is CATSEDTRVASETQYF. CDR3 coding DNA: TGTGCCACCAGCGAAGACACCAGGGTTGCGTCGGAGACCCAGTACTTC.

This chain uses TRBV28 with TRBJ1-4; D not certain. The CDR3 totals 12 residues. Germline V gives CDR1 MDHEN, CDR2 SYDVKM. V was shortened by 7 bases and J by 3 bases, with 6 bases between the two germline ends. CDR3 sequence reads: CASTVPNEKLFF. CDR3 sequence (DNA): TGTGCCAGCACCGTGCCTAATGAAAAACTGTTTTTT.